This T cell receptor (beta chain) is drawn from a study of T cells expressing NK-cell markers. After re-calling the 5' RACE reads, TCRdb lists one entry per CDR3 protein, DNA absent. The sample includes a few hundred thousand distinct CDR3 sequences. The CDR3 contains 16 residues. Sequencing was done on a sample of blood T cells: a sorted CD56 or NKG2C T cell subset, CD4+ or CD8+ T cells, or bulk PBMC T cells (not recorded which). The rearrangement joins TRBV12-3 or TRBV12-4 to TRBJ1-1; the TRBD1 assignment by TCRdb is unverifiable without DNA. This TCR came from a man aged 18-75 years in good health. The CDR3 region is CASSPRGAGTNTEAFF.